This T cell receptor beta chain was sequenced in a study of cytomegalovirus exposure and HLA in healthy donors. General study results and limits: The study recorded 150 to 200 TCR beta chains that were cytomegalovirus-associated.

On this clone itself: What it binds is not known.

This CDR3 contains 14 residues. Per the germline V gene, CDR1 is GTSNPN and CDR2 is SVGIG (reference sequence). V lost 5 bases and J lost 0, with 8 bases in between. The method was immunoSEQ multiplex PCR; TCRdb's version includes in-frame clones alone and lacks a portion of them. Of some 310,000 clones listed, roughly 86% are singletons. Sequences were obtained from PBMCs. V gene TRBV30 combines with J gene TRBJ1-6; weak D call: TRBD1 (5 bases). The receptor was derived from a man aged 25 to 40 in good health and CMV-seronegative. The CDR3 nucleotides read TGTGCCTGGGGGGCAGGCTCCTATAATTCACCCCTCCACTTT. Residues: CAWGAGSYNSPLHF.